This T cell receptor beta chain is from a study of blood T cell repertoires in COVID-19 (dated by TCRdb to the early 2020s). With regard to the full study: Samples from collaborators originated in the United States, Italy and Spain and spanned both the acute and convalescent phases of COVID-19. The prospective study material was composed of cDNA or gDNA derived from T cells, B-cell-depleted T cells, or PBMCs. Subjects who had been exposed to COVID-19, were actively infected with it, or had recovered from it provided the deeply sampled blood TCRbeta repertoires that made up the dataset. The repertoires were released in a freely available public database intended as a resource for research on the immune response to SARS-CoV-2. Samples came from the ongoing ImmuneRACE study (first 160 participants) plus 1,254 subjects from 6 global collaborators. The sample metadata nearly always contained a de-identified subject ID, COVID-19 status, age in years and sex. Where available, HLA class I and class II types were taken from metadata supplied by the sample provider and were not determined by assay-based typing.

Whole blood was collected in K2EDTA tubes by collaborating institutions according to the institutions' own protocols. For TCRbeta analysis, collaborators shipped samples in one of three forms: frozen whole blood, isolated PBMCs, or DNA extracted from either of those sample types. Only one count was recorded for this clone. Its binding antigen is unknown. No base quality values were provided; no much bigger clone lies one nucleotide off. TCRbeta CDR3 regions were amplified from genomic DNA using the immunoSEQ Assay, a bias-controlled multiplex PCR. In the paper's pipeline: The number of nucleated cells in each sample was estimated from the amplification of reference gene primers within the assay. To quantify the absolute abundance of each unique TCRbeta CDR3 rearrangement, sequence reads were collapsed and filtered. For each sample, productive Simpson clonality was calculated as the square root of Simpson's diversity index across productive rearrangements. TCRdb obtained this table from immuneACCESS and retained in-frame rearrangements with V and J assigned. These tables miss some clones; where compared with another copy, unresolved V genes account for less than half of the shortfall, and the remainder is unexplained. D and trimming were read from the DNA, whereas the V and J calls and clone size are those reported in that table. For this sample the table gives roughly 70,000 clones, of which about 86% were detected only once. Of the sample, 4.5% to 5.5% is held by the ten largest clones.

On the study overall, not on this receptor specifically: The amount of clinical and demographic metadata varied by source and participant and was provided uncurated.

The sample consisted of peripheral blood. The sequence was collected from a woman aged 60-70 years with acute or convalescent COVID-19.

The DNA sequence is given as TGTGCCAGTAGTGACCGACTCGGGACAGGGAGTACTAATGAAAAACTGTTTTTT. It specifies CASSDRLGTGSTNEKLFF. The rearranged segments are TRBV19 and TRBJ1-4; 9 bases in between match TRBD1. The cysteine opens and the phenylalanine closes a CDR3 of 18 amino acids. The read is trimmed to its CDR3 DNA, 54 bases read in frame from base 1. Germline trimming amounts to 5 bases on V and 2 bases on J, with 12 as the count of junction bases outside the gene matches. As encoded in the germline V gene (reference sequence), CDR1 is LNHDA while CDR2 is SQIVND.